Presented here are 26 T cell receptor beta chains from one specimen sequenced in a study of T cell responses to AZD1222 COVID-19 vaccine (dated by TCRdb to about 2021). The time point label of this sample denotes: baseline before first vaccination. Receptor libraries were prepared by the immunoSEQ multiplex PCR assay. This is the immuneACCESS table as TCRdb keeps it, with only in-frame sequences that have V and J called. A part of the clones is gone; compared with another copy, unresolved V genes explain less than half, and the rest is unexplained. Recorded for this sample are about 85,000 clones; about 90% of them occurred a single time. The ten largest clones take up roughly 15% of the sample. Source: peripheral blood, taken on day 0 of AZD1222 vaccination. Receptors were obtained from an adult in good health.

The CDR3 loop reads CATRRTGVRETQYF. DNA of the CDR3: TGTGCCACCAGGAGGACAGGGGTCAGGGAGACCCAGTACTTC. The chain combines TRBV15 with TRBJ2-5; 9 bases match TRBD1. Germline assignment: CDR1 LNHNV and CDR2 YYDKDF (reference sequence). The J segment lost 5 bases and the V segment lost 6 bases, leaving 7 bases of the junction unmatched. This CDR3 has 14 amino acids.

The genes are TRBV29-1 and TRBJ2-7; possibly TRBD2 for D (5 bases). The V gene's germline CDR1 is SQVTM and CDR2 ANQGSEA. V was shortened by 4 bases and J by 6 bases, with 13 bases between the two germline ends. This CDR3 comprises 12 residues. CDR3 protein: CSVGLGDVEQYF. For the CDR3, the DNA is TGCAGCGTTGGGCTCGGGGATGTCGAGCAGTACTTC.

CDR3 residues: CASTLTRLTTGELFF. DNA for the CDR3: TGTGCCAGCACCCTGACGCGGCTAACCACCGGGGAGCTGTTTTTT. The V and J genes are TRBV28 and TRBJ2-2, with D uncertain. Trimming cost V 7 bases and J 4 bases, with 16 bases left between them. This CDR3 is 15 amino acids long. Germline V gives CDR1 MDHEN, CDR2 SYDVKM.

The gene calls are TRBV11-3 and TRBJ2-2; no reliable D call. V gave up 2 bases and J gave up 8 bases, with 6 bases separating them. CDR1 and CDR2 (germline): SGHNT, YENEEA. This CDR3 is built from 12 residues. The CDR3 region is CASSLRTGELFF. CDR3 bases: TGTGCCAGCAGCTTACGTACAGGGGAGCTGTTTTTT.

V and J are TRBV6-5 and TRBJ1-3; a weak D match, TRBD1 (6 bases). The ends were cut back, 5 bases at V and 0 bases at J, with 11 bases in the middle. This CDR3 is built from 15 residues. Germline-derived CDR1 and CDR2 are MNHEY and SVGAGI. The DNA for the CDR3 is TGTGCCAGCAGTAAGACAGGACCCTCTGGAAACACCATATATTTT. Encoded protein: CASSKTGPSGNTIYF.

J is TRBJ1-1 and V is TRBV19; 11 positions agree with TRBD1. V was pared by 11 bases and J by 5 bases, with 22 bases of the junction left unmatched. CDR3 length equals 18 residues. Per the germline V gene, CDR1 is LNHDA and CDR2 is SQIVND (reference sequence). In DNA form, the CDR3 reads TGTGCCTGCCGCGGATCCGGACAGGGGGCGATCGGGGTGACTGAAGCTTTCTTT. Protein: CACRGSGQGAIGVTEAFF.

The V gene is TRBV12-5, the J gene TRBJ1-4; D might be TRBD1 (6 bases). This CDR3 comprises 14 residues. CDR1 is LGHNT, CDR2 FRNRAP, per germline. The ends were cut back, 1 base at V and 8 bases at J, with 11 bases in the middle. The CDR3 DNA follows: TGTGCTAGTGGTTTGGGCAATGGGGGCGAAAAACTGTTTTTT. It is translated as CASGLGNGGEKLFF.

This rearrangement joins TRBV7-2 to TRBJ2-5; D is undetermined. Between the trimmed V and J ends, which lost 0 bases and 5 bases, there was a span of 10 bases. Germline CDR1 SGHTA, CDR2 FQGNSA. The CDR3 length is 14 residues. In DNA form, the CDR3 reads TGTGCCAGCAGCTTAGCGGGCGAGTTGGAGACCCAGTACTTC. Translated, it gives CASSLAGELETQYF.

This clone was picked up a small number of times. The chain uses TRBV2 and TRBJ1-1; 7 positions match TRBD1. This CDR3 contains 15 residues. Trimming cost V 3 bases and J 0 bases; bases outside gene matches: 4. CDR1 and CDR2 (germline): SNHLY, FYNNEI. The chain's CDR3 is CASSDNRGLNTEAFF. The DNA for the CDR3 is TGTGCCAGCAGTGACAACAGGGGCCTGAACACTGAAGCTTTCTTT.

J is TRBJ1-5 and V is TRBV18; D unresolved. CDR3 length: 15 amino acids. The V end was cut by 2 bases, the J end by 3 bases, with 11 bases between. Germline CDR1 and CDR2: KGHSH and LQKENI. CDR3: CASSPSGSPNQPQHF. The CDR3 nucleotides read TGTGCCAGCTCACCATCCGGGTCTCCCAATCAGCCCCAGCATTTT.

The rearrangement uses TRBV19 and TRBJ1-1; D is undetermined. V was cut by 0 bases and J by 3 bases, with 5 bases left in between. The germline V gene has CDR1 LNHDA and CDR2 SQIVND (reference sequence). The CDR3 is 13 residues long. CDR3 sequence (DNA): TGTGCCAGTAGTATAGATCGTCACACTGAAGCTTTCTTT. Translated: CASSIDRHTEAFF.

V is TRBV3-1 (or the pseudogene TRBV3-2) and J is TRBJ2-1; 13 bases line up with TRBD2. CDR3 length equals 16 residues. Trimming removed 5 bases from V and 1 base from J; junction bases left unmatched: 2. CDR1 and CDR2 (germline): LGHDT, YNNKEL (reference sequence). DNA for the CDR3: TGTGCCAGCAGCGCACTAGCGGGAGGGTCCTACAATGAGCAGTTCTTC. Translating gives CASSALAGGSYNEQFF.

The rearrangement joins TRBV19 to TRBJ1-5, with 9 bases identical to TRBD1. CDR3 length equals 15 residues. The V and J ends lost 7 bases and 2 bases, in that order; junction bases with no gene match: 6. Germline V gene sequence: CDR1 LNHDA, CDR2 SQIVND (reference sequence). The CDR3 reads CASTVQGAGNQPQHF. CDR3 DNA: TGTGCCAGTACCGTACAGGGGGCTGGCAATCAGCCCCAGCATTTT. Full variable domain (remainder filled in from reference TRBV19 and TRBJ1-5): DGGITQSPKYLFRKEGQNVTLSCEQNLNHDAMYWYRQDPGQGLRLIYYSQIVNDFQKGDIAEGYSVSREKKESFPLTVTSAQKNPTAFYLCASTVQGAGNQPQHFGDGTRLSIL.

The rearrangement joins TRBV3-1 (or the pseudogene TRBV3-2) to TRBJ1-2; 8 bases line up with TRBD1. The CDR3 is made up of 12 amino acids. The junction had 0 bases not matched to a gene; V was cut back by 4 bases and J by 5 bases. The V gene's germline CDR1 is LGHDT and CDR2 YNNKEL (reference sequence). CDR3 sequence reads: CASSRTGYGYTF. DNA for the CDR3: TGTGCCAGCAGCCGGACAGGGTATGGCTACACCTTC.

V gene TRBV6-5 combines with J gene TRBJ2-7; TRBD1 might be the D (7 bases). This CDR3 spans 14 amino acids. V was pared by 3 bases and J by 3 bases, with 12 bases between. Germline V lookup: CDR1 MNHEY, CDR2 SVGAGI. For the CDR3, the DNA is TGTGCCAGCAGTTATCGGCAGGGGGGCTACGAGCAGTACTTC. Translated, it gives CASSYRQGGYEQYF.

V gene TRBV3-1 (or the pseudogene TRBV3-2) combines with J gene TRBJ2-1; TRBD1 matches 9 bases. The germline gives CDR1 LGHDT, CDR2 YNNKEL (reference sequence). V lost 6 bases and J lost 9; bases outside the gene matches: 12. CDR3 length: 15 residues. The CDR3 sequence is CASRSSGQGIPEQFF. The CDR3 DNA follows: TGTGCCAGCAGATCAAGTGGACAGGGGATCCCTGAGCAGTTCTTC.

The chain is built from TRBV5-6 and TRBJ2-3, with a possible D match to TRBD2 (5 bases). CDR1 and CDR2 (germline): SGHDT, YYEEEE. Trimming pared 1 base from V and 3 bases from J, leaving 15 bases between. The CDR3 is made up of 16 amino acids. CDR3 nucleotide sequence: TGTGCCAGCAGCTTGCCCGGGATATTTAGGACAGATACGCAGTATTTT. It translates to CASSLPGIFRTDTQYF.

This clone occurred a few times. The CDR3 is CASSLLGGSNEKLFF. CDR3 DNA: TGTGCCAGCAGTTTGTTAGGGGGTTCTAATGAAAAACTGTTTTTT. This chain uses TRBV27 with TRBJ1-4; D is possibly TRBD1 (6 bases). The CDR3 has 15 amino acids. V was pared by 3 bases and J by 3 bases, with 11 bases between. CDR1 and CDR2 (germline): MNHEY, SMNVEV (reference sequence).

V gene TRBV28 combines with J gene TRBJ1-2; D may be TRBD1 (5 bases). The V end was cut by 5 bases, the J end by 4 bases, with 14 bases between. The CDR3 spans 14 residues. Germline-derived CDR1 and CDR2 are MDHEN and SYDVKM. Here the CDR3 DNA reads TGTGCCAGCAGTCTGACAGCGACTCTCTATGGCTACACCTTC. This sequence encodes CASSLTATLYGYTF.

The chain joins TRBV18 to TRBJ1-1, with a weak D call TRBD1 (5 bases). Germline V lookup: CDR1 KGHSH, CDR2 LQKENI. CDR3 size: 14 residues. V was pared by 3 bases and J by 1 base, with 9 bases between. In DNA, the CDR3 is TGTGCCAGCTCACCGGGGACCCCGAACACTGAAGCTTTCTTT. Encoded protein: CASSPGTPNTEAFF.

The CDR3 sequence is CAIGLAGGETQYF. The CDR3 DNA is TGTGCCATCGGACTAGCGGGAGGAGAGACCCAGTACTTC. This chain uses TRBV5-4 with TRBJ2-5; the match to TRBD2 covers 14 bases. Per germline, CDR1 SGHNT and CDR2 YYREEE (reference sequence). J gave up 4 bases and V 9 bases, and 2 bases lay outside the gene matches. The length of the CDR3 is 13 residues.

The rearrangement uses TRBV12-3 or TRBV12-4 and TRBJ1-6, with D hard to call. V lost 3 bases and J lost 7, with 4 bases in between. The CDR3 extends over 12 amino acids. This chain's CDR3 is CASSLRNSPLHF. The CDR3 DNA is TGTGCCAGCAGTTTGAGAAATTCACCCCTCCACTTT.

The V call is TRBV9, the J call TRBJ1-2, with 7 bases that match TRBD1. Germline loops: CDR1 SGDLS, CDR2 YYNGEE. The trim removed 3 bases at V and 2 bases at J, leaving 7 bases unmatched. This CDR3 region has 15 residues. CDR3 bases: TGTGCCAGCAGCGCCTACGGGACAGACAACTATGGCTACACCTTC. This encodes CASSAYGTDNYGYTF.

The chain combines TRBV3-1 (or the pseudogene TRBV3-2) with TRBJ2-2, with D unresolved. The CDR3 is 14 residues long. Germline CDR1 is LGHDT and CDR2 is YNNKEL (reference sequence). Trimming removed 1 base at V and 1 base at J, with 4 bases between. The CDR3, as DNA: TGTGCCAGCAGCCAAGTACAGAACACCGGGGAGCTGTTTTTT. Translating gives CASSQVQNTGELFF.

This chain joins TRBV7-9 and TRBJ2-3; 10 bases map to TRBD2. After removal of 2 bases from V and 2 bases from J, the junction contained 4 bases not matched to a gene. Germline CDR1 and CDR2: SEHNR and FQNEAQ (reference sequence). This CDR3 comprises 16 residues. The CDR3 reads CASSLRTSGDTDTQYF. CDR3 DNA sequence: TGTGCCAGCAGCTTAAGGACTAGCGGAGACACAGATACGCAGTATTTT.

The chain couples TRBV5-1 to TRBJ1-5; D is ambiguous. Trimming left V 0 bases short and J 3 bases short, with 10 bases between. Germline-derived CDR1 and CDR2 are SGHRS and YFSETQ. This CDR3 contains 15 residues. Here the CDR3 reads CASSLGDSYNQPQHF. CDR3 bases: TGCGCCAGCAGCTTGGGAGACTCCTACAATCAGCCCCAGCATTTT.